This T cell receptor (beta chain) was found in a study of blood T cell repertoires in COVID-19. Across the study: Both acute and convalescent COVID-19 samples were obtained from the United States, Italy and Spain. Sample material is recorded as cDNA or gDNA derived from T cells, B-cell-depleted T cells, or PBMCs.

Authors' methods: Cell counts per sample came from amplifying reference gene primers. Profiling relied on immunoSEQ multiplex PCR, and the TCRdb table lists in-frame clones only, not all of them. That table supplies the V and J calls and clone size; D and trimming were determined from the DNA. The table lists roughly 70,000 clones, 75% to 85% of them singletons. CDR3 length: 13 amino acids. V lost 1 base, J lost 3 bases, and 3 bases stayed unmatched. Per the germline V gene, CDR1 is GTSNPN and CDR2 is SVGIG (reference sequence). This receptor was identified in a man aged 70 or older who had recovered from COVID-19. The V call is TRBV30, the J call TRBJ2-7; 7 bases map to TRBD1. The material sequenced was peripheral blood. CDR3 protein: CAWSEGQNYEQYF. Written as DNA, the CDR3 is TGTGCCTGGAGTGAGGGACAGAACTACGAGCAGTACTTC.